These T cell receptor beta chains were read from a single sample in a study of identical twins. TCRdb fed the 5' RACE reads into MiXCR, producing one record per CDR3 protein. The sample has 1.5 million to 2 million distinct CDR3 sequences; roughly 35% are singletons. Material: cord blood. These TCRs come from a newborn girl in good health. Both conserved end residues are trimmed from each CDR3. Expanded clones get a size class; other rows say once, few or many, or leave the size out.

clone size	CDR3 length	V gene	J gene	CDR3 protein
-	18	TRBV4-2	-	ASSQELAGGPAGVYNEQY
-	14	TRBV2	TRBJ1-5	ASSQPGQGANQPQH
-	12	TRBV20-1	TRBJ1-2	SAPPGRGNYGYT
-	14	TRBV5-1	TRBJ2-7	ASSLAGGYSSYEQY
-	14	TRBV5-4	TRBJ2-5	SSSSGLAGVSETQY
-	13	TRBV12-3/TRBV12-4	TRBJ2-3	ASSSQAPFTDTQY
-	13	TRBV4-1	TRBJ1-4	ASSQSGTTNEKLF
-	16	TRBV20-1	-	SARDLPSSGSPYNEQY
-	15	TRBV5-1	TRBJ2-1	ASSFKGAPGLYNEQF
few	10	TRBV5-1	TRBJ2-1	ASRDRGIEQF
many	11	TRBV25-1	TRBJ1-2	ASSEYEGEGYT
-	11	TRBV4-2	TRBJ2-1	VSSQVTSGEQF
few	14	TRBV28	TRBJ2-1	ASSLTPGAGRNEQF
-	13	TRBV6-2/TRBV6-3	TRBJ2-3	ASSRLAGRVDTQY
few	13	TRBV4-1	TRBJ2-5	ASSQDLVFQETQY
-	11	TRBV12-3/TRBV12-4	TRBJ1-1	ASSRGANTEAF